The 12 T cell receptor beta chains presented below share a single source sample, sequenced in a study of tumor-infiltrating lymphocytes in primary liver carcinoma. It was from about 19-30 mg of unsorted bulk tissue that RNA and DNA were co-extracted. Total RNA (around 0.45 ug) served as template for TCR beta cDNA synthesis primed by a constant-region primer. Sequencing libraries for TCR beta derived from three nested multiplex PCR rounds that used slightly modified ARM-PCR. The first two PCR rounds used TRBV1-TRBV30 primers with a Cbeta primer, approximately 9 cycles each. TCRdb re-derived calls from the multiplex PCR reads in MiXCR, one entry per CDR3 protein. The top ten clones hold about a sixth of a sample with about 190,000 distinct CDR3 sequences, about 85% of them seen once. The sequenced sample consisted of tumor tissue from primary liver carcinoma. These receptors originate from a man aged 35 to 55 with primary liver carcinoma and hepatitis B virus infection.

This clonotype was observed a single time. The limits of the CDR3 on the DNA are not certain, so only TCRdb's listed CDR3 is given. The chain carries TRBV11-1 and TRBJ2-1; the table's D call, TRBD2, was not checked against the DNA. Germline CDR1 is SGHAT and CDR2 is FQDESV (reference sequence). 18 amino acids form the CDR3, both terminal residues included. CDR3 region: CTSSLYRFAGGSYNEHFF.

Concerning this clonotype itself: This may come from a read error, since a much larger clone is one base off. V gene TRBV7-2 combines with J gene TRBJ1-5; D not resolved. The germline V gene has CDR1 SGHTA and CDR2 FQGNSA. The CDR3 consists of 13 residues. CDR3 protein: CASSLTDNLPQHF. For the CDR3, the DNA is TGTGCCAGCAGCTTAACCGATAATCTGCCCCAGCATTTT.

The V and J genes are TRBV6-1 and TRBJ2-2; D is unclear. Germline lookup yields CDR1 MNHNS and CDR2 SASEGT. Trimming removed 1 base at V and 10 bases at J, with 16 bases between. The CDR3 covers 15 residues. The CDR3 is CASSEVWWFAEELFF. The DNA of the CDR3 is TGTGCCAGCAGTGAAGTGTGGTGGTTCGCCGAGGAGCTGTTTTTT.

Comments on this clonotype: The CDR3 does not close with the conserved phenylalanine or tryptophan, likely indicating a read error. The rearrangement joins TRBV4-2 to TRBJ1-1; TRBD1 might be the D (5 bases). CDR1 LGHNA and CDR2 YNFKEQ come from the germline V gene. With 4 bases removed from V and 8 bases from J, the gap between germline ends came to 17 bases. This CDR3 comprises 14 residues. CDR3 DNA: TGTGCCAGCAGCCGAGATCGAGGGGCGTCGGAAGCTTTCGTT. Encoded protein: CASSRDRGASEAFV.

Worth noting for this clonotype: The junction departs from germline at one end; a sequencing error may be responsible. The CDR3 DNA reads as TGTGCTAGCAGGCCCAAAGTCTCTGGAAACACCGTATATTTT. Its translation: CASRPKVSGNTVYF. The chain combines TRBV6-2 or TRBV6-3 with TRBJ1-3; D unresolved. The CDR3 is 14 amino acids. Germline CDR1 reads MNHEY; CDR2 reads SVGEGT.

The chain recombines TRBV20-1 with TRBJ2-7; D remains ambiguous. The CDR3 totals 13 residues. CDR1 is DFQATT, CDR2 SNEGSKA, per germline (reference sequence). V was pared by 0 bases and J by 3 bases, with 9 bases between. In nucleotides, the CDR3 is TGCAGTGCTAGAGAGGGATCCTACTACGAGCAGTACTTC. Residues: CSAREGSYYEQYF.

This clonotype was detected ten times or more. The chain has TRBV6-1 and TRBJ1-4, with D hard to call. Germline CDR1 and CDR2: MNHNS and SASEGT. Trimming removed 6 bases from V and 8 bases from J, with 16 bases in between. The CDR3 length is 14 residues. DNA for the CDR3: TGTGCCAGCAGGGAAAAAGAAATTTGGGAAAAACTGTTTTTT. Translated: CASREKEIWEKLFF.

Regarding this clonotype: A junction end diverges from the germline sequence, so it may reflect a read error. The V call is TRBV6-2 or TRBV6-3, the J call TRBJ1-5; D remains ambiguous. Germline V CDR1 and CDR2: MNHEY, SVGEGT. This CDR3 is 14 amino acids long. CDR3 DNA sequence: TGTGCTAGCACCCTGGTGAAATGGGATCTGCCCCAGCATTTT. Amino acid sequence: CASTLVKWDLPQHF.

As regards this clonotype: At one boundary the junction diverges from the germline segment, which might be a read error. This chain uses TRBV10-3 with TRBJ2-7; D is possibly TRBD1 (6 bases). This CDR3 has 13 residues. Germline V lookup: CDR1 ENHRY, CDR2 SYGVKD. CDR3 amino acids: CAISAGDSYEQYF. CDR3 DNA sequence: TGTGCCATCAGTGCAGGGGATTCCTATGAGCAGTACTTC.

With regard to this clonotype: A much larger clone is a single base away; this may be a read error. This rearrangement joins TRBV30 to TRBJ2-7, with D perhaps TRBD1 or TRBD2 (5 bases each). Germline assignment: CDR1 GTSNPN and CDR2 SVGIG (reference sequence). The CDR3 runs to 12 residues. V was shortened by 0 bases and J by 4 bases, with 7 bases between the two germline ends. The CDR3 reads CAWSVWGYEQYF. The CDR3, as DNA: TGTGCCTGGAGTGTATGGGGGTACGAGCAGTACTTC.

The chain recombines TRBV18 with TRBJ1-1, with a tentative D call TRBD1 (6 bases). Germline V gives CDR1 KGHSH, CDR2 LQKENI. This CDR3 spans 14 amino acids. V was pared by 6 bases and J by 7 bases, with 18 bases between. CDR3 in amino acids: CASSPWGGEVEAFF. The CDR3 nucleotides are TGTGCCAGCTCCCCCTGGGGGGGCGAGGTTGAAGCTTTCTTT. Drawing the rest from reference TRBV18 and TRBJ1-1, the complete variable domain is NAGVMQNPRHLVRRRGQEARLRCSPMKGHSHVYWYRQLPEEGLKFMVYLQKENIIDESGMPKERFSAEFPKEGPSILRIQQVVRGDSAAYFCASSPWGGEVEAFFGQGTRLTVV.

A word on this clonotype: The conserved phenylalanine or tryptophan is not found at the CDR3 terminus, so this likely reflects a read error. The DNA is omitted, as the CDR3 cannot be located on it reliably, and the CDR3 follows TCRdb's listing. This sequence joins TRBV6-5 and TRBJ1-2. The germline CDR1 and CDR2 sequences are MNHEY and SVGAGI. Counting both end residues, the CDR3 totals 11 amino acids. The CDR3 sequence is CASTDGRGCTI.